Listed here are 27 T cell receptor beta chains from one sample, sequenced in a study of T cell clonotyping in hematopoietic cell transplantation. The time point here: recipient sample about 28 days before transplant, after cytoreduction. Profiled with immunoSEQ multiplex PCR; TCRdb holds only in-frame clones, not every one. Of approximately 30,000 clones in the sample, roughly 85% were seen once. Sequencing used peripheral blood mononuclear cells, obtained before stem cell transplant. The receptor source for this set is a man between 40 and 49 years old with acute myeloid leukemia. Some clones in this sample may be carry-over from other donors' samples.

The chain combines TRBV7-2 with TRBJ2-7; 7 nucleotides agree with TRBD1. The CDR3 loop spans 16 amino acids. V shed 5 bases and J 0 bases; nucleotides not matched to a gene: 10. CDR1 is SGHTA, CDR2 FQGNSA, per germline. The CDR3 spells CASSTWTGPSSYEQYF. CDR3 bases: TGTGCCAGCAGCACTTGGACAGGCCCCAGCTCCTACGAGCAGTACTTC.

CDR3 DNA sequence: TGTGCCAGCAGCTCTCAGGGAAATCAGCCCCAGCATTTT. Protein: CASSSQGNQPQHF. The rearrangement uses TRBV7-2 and TRBJ1-5; tentative D call: TRBD1 (5 bases). Trimming took 4 bases from V and 4 from J, leaving 8 bases between them. This CDR3 contains 13 residues. Germline values: CDR1 SGHTA, CDR2 FQGNSA.

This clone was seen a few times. CDR3 amino acids: CASSVEPPSHGNTIYF. In DNA, the CDR3 is TGTGCCAGCAGCGTAGAACCCCCTTCCCATGGAAACACCATATATTTT. V usage is TRBV9 and J usage is TRBJ1-3; D unresolved. V was trimmed by 0 bases and J by 3 bases, leaving 13 bases between them. The CDR3 loop spans 16 amino acids. CDR1 and CDR2 (germline): SGDLS, YYNGEE.

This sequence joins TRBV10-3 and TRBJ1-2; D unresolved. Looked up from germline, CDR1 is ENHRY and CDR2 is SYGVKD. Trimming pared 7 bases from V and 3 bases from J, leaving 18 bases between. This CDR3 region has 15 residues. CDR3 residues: CAITSPEFLDYGYTF. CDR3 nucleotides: TGTGCCATCACCTCCCCGGAGTTTCTAGACTATGGCTACACCTTC.

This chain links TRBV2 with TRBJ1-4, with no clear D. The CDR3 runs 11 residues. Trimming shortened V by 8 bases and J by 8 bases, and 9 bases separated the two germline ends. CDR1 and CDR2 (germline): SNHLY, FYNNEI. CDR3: CASWNREKLFF. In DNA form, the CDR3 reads TGTGCCAGCTGGAACAGAGAAAAACTGTTTTTT.

This CDR3 is CATLGLAGGGGQFF. CDR3 bases: TGTGCCACCCTTGGGCTAGCGGGAGGGGGGGGGCAGTTCTTC. The chain couples TRBV6-6 to TRBJ2-1; 12 nucleotides agree with TRBD2. This CDR3 is 14 amino acids long. The V gene end was trimmed by 10 bases and the J gene end by 12 bases; junction bases not matched to a gene: 13. Germline CDR1 MNHNY, CDR2 SVGAGI (reference sequence).

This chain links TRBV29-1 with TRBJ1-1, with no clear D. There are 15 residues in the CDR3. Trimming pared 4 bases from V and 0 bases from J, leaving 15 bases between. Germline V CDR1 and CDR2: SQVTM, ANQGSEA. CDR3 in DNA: TGCAGCGTTGGGAAGTGGGGAGGGATGAACACTGAAGCTTTCTTT. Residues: CSVGKWGGMNTEAFF.

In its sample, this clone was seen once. The CDR3 sequence is CASSSGQGVSGANVLTF. The DNA for the CDR3 is TGCGCCAGCAGCTCGGGACAGGGTGTTTCTGGGGCCAACGTCCTGACTTTC. The chain uses TRBV5-1 and TRBJ2-6, with 9 bases lining up with TRBD1. Germline V lookup: CDR1 SGHRS, CDR2 YFSETQ. V shed 3 bases and J 1 base; nucleotides not matched to a gene: 5. This CDR3 comprises 17 residues.

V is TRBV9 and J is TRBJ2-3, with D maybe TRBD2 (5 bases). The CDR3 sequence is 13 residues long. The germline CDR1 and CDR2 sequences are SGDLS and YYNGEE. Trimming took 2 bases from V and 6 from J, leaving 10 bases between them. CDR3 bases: TGTGCCAGCAGCGTTCTACCGGGGGATACGCAGTATTTT. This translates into CASSVLPGDTQYF.

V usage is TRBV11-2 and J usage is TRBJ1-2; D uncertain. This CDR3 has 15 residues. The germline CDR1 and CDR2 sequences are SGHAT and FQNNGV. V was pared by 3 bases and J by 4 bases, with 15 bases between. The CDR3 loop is CASSLTDGGIYGYTF. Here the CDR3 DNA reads TGTGCCAGCAGCTTGACTGATGGCGGGATCTATGGCTACACCTTC.

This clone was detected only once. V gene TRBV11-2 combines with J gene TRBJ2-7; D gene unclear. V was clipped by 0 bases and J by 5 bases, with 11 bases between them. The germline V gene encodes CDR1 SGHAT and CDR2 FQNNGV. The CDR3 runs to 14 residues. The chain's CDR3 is CASSLDPGQDEQYF. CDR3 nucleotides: TGTGCCAGCAGCTTAGATCCGGGTCAAGACGAGCAGTACTTC.

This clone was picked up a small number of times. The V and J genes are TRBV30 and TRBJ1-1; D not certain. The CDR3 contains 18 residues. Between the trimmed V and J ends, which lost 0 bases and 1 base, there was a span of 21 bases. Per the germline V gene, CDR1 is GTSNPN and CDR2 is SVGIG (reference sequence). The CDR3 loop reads CAWSVRRTPAAPNTEAFF. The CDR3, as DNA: TGTGCCTGGAGTGTACGGAGGACCCCGGCTGCCCCGAACACTGAAGCTTTCTTT.

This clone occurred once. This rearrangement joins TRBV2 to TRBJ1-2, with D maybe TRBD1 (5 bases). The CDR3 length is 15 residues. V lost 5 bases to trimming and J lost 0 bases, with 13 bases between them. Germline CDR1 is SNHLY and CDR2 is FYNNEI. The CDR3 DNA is TGTGCCAGCAGTCAGGGCCCCCCACCTAACTATGGCTACACCTTC. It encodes CASSQGPPPNYGYTF.

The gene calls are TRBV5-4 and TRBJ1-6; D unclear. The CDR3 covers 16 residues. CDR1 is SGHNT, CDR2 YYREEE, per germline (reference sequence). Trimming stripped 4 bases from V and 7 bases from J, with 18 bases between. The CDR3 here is CASSPRIPGLNSPLHF. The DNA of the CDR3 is TGTGCCAGCAGCCCCCGTATTCCCGGGTTGAATTCACCCCTCCACTTT.

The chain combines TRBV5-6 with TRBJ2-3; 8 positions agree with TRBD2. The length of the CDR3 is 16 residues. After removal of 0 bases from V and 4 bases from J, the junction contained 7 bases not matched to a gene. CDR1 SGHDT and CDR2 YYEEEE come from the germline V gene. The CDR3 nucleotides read TGTGCCAGCAGCTTGGCGGGACTAGTAATTTCAGATACGCAGTATTTT. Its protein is CASSLAGLVISDTQYF.

Here the CDR3 DNA reads TGTGCCAGCAGTTACGAATCAGGGGTCCGTCGAGATACGCAGTATTTT. Translated, it gives CASSYESGVRRDTQYF. The J gene is TRBJ2-3, the V gene TRBV6-5, with TRBD1 as a possible D gene (6 bases). Germline V gives CDR1 MNHEY, CDR2 SVGAGI. V was shortened by 2 bases and J by 5 bases, with 17 bases between the two germline ends. This CDR3 is built from 16 residues.

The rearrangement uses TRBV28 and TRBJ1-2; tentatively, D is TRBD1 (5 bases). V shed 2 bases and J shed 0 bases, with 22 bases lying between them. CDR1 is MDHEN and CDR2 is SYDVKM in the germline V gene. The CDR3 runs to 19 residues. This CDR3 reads CASSLVPKGRVPSNYGYTF. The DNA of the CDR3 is TGTGCCAGCAGTTTAGTCCCCAAGGGGAGGGTACCTTCTAACTATGGCTACACCTTC.

CDR3 nucleotide sequence: TGTGCCAGTAGTATTACAGGGCTGTCTCAGCCCCAGCATTTT. Amino acids: CASSITGLSQPQHF. The gene calls are TRBV19 and TRBJ1-5; possibly TRBD1 for D (6 bases). The CDR3 loop spans 14 amino acids. Germline V gene data show CDR1 as LNHDA and CDR2 as SQIVND (reference sequence). The V end lost 3 bases, the J end lost 6 bases, and 12 bases lay between the germline ends.

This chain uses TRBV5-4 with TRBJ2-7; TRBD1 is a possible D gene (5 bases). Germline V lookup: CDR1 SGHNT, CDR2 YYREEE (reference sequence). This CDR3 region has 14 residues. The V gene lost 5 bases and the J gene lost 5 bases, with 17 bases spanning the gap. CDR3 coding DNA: TGTGCCAGCAGAACCAACGTTGGGGCCAACGAGCAGTACTTC. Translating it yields CASRTNVGANEQYF.

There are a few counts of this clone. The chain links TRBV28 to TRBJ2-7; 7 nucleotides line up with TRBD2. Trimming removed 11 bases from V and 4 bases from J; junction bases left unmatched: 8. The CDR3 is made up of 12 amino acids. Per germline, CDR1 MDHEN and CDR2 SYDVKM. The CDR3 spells CASRTRLYEQYF. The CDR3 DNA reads TGTGCCTCTCGGACTAGGTTGTACGAGCAGTACTTC.

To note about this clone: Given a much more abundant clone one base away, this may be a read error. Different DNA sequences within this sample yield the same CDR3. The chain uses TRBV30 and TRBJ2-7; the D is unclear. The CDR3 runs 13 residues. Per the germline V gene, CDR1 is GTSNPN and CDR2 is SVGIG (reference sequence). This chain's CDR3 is CAADGELSYEQYF. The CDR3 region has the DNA TGCGCCGCGGACGGTGAGCTCTCCTACGAGCAGTACTTC.

CDR3 loop: CASSAGVRPSTDTQYF. CDR3 sequence (DNA): TGTGCCAGCAGCGCTGGGGTGCGGCCTAGCACAGATACGCAGTATTTT. The genes are TRBV9 and TRBJ2-3, with D unclear. Trimming removed 3 bases at V and 0 bases at J, with 14 bases between. Germline CDR1 is SGDLS and CDR2 is YYNGEE. The CDR3 totals 16 residues.

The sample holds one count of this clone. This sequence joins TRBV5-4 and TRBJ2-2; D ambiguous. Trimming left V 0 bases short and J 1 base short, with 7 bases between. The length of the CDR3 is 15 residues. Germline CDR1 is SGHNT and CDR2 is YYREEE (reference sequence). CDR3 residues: CASSLDRQNTGELFF. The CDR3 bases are TGTGCCAGCAGCTTGGATCGACAGAACACCGGGGAGCTGTTTTTT.

The CDR3: CASSWGDRAGYTEAFF. The DNA for the CDR3 is TGTGCCAGCAGCTGGGGGGACAGGGCGGGGTACACTGAAGCTTTCTTT. This sequence joins TRBV28 and TRBJ1-1; the match to TRBD1 covers 9 bases. The CDR3 length is 16 residues. CDR1 is MDHEN, CDR2 SYDVKM, per germline. Losses at the gene ends were 6 bases for V and 3 bases for J; bases not matched to a gene: 11. Variable domain in full (rest from reference TRBV28 and TRBJ1-1): DVKVTQSSRYLVKRTGEKVFLECVQDMDHENMFWYRQDPGLGLRLIYFSYDVKMKEKGDIPEGYSVSREKKERFSLILESASTNQTSMYLCASSWGDRAGYTEAFFGQGTRLTVV.

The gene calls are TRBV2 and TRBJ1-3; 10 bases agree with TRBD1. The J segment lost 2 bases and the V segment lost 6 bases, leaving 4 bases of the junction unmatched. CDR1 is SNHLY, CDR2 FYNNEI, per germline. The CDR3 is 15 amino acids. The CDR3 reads CASSGQGGPGNTIYF. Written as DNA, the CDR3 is TGTGCCAGCAGCGGACAGGGGGGCCCTGGAAACACCATATATTTT.

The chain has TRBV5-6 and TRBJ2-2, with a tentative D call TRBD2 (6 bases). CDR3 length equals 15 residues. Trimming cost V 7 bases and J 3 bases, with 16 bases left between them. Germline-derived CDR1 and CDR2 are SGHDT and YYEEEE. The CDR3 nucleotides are TGTGCCAGCCCCCGGGCGGGGAAGGACACCGGGGAGCTGTTTTTT. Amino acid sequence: CASPRAGKDTGELFF.

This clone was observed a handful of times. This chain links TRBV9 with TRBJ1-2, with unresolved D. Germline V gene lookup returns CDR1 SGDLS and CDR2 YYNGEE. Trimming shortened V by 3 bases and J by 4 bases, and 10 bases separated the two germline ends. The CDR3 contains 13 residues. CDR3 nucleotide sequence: TGTGCCAGCAGCGACCCGGGCAGCTATGGCTACACCTTC. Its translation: CASSDPGSYGYTF.